These T cell receptor beta chains were read from a single sample in a study of T cell repertoires in cytomegalovirus infection. TCRdb reanalysed the reads using MiXCR and keeps one entry per CDR3 protein. The table lists hundreds of thousands of distinct CDR3 sequences, around 35% of them singletons, with about 20% in the top ten. Their antigens remain unidentified. Sequencing used cultured PBMCs, obtained from culture after CMV antigen stimulation. All receptors derive from a human donor in good health (CMV status not recorded). Some clones in this sample may be carry-over from other donors' samples. CDR3s include the opening cysteine and the closing phenylalanine or tryptophan. D genes are given only for firm matches. A row's size may be missing; if present it is once, few, many or a size class.

D: -; V: TRBV6-2/TRBV6-3; J: TRBJ2-7; size: many; DNA: TGTGCCAGCAGGGACGCCGGGTTACGGGAGCAGTACTTC; CDR3: CASRDAGLREQYF
D: -; V: TRBV7-2; J: TRBJ2-2; size: few; DNA: TGTGCCAGCAGCTTAAGTCGGGAGAATACCGGGGAGCTGTTTTTT; CDR3: CASSLSRENTGELFF
D: TRBD2; V: TRBV6-2/TRBV6-3; J: TRBJ2-3; size: few; DNA: TGTGCCAGCCGCCCCCCGGGACTAGTCATAGATACGCAGTATTTT; CDR3: CASRPPGLVIDTQYF
D: -; V: TRBV6-2/TRBV6-3; J: TRBJ1-5; size: -; DNA: TGTGCCAGCAGTTACTCACAGGCTTACAATCAGCCCCAGCATTTT; CDR3: CASSYSQAYNQPQHF
D: TRBD2; V: TRBV7-9; J: TRBJ2-5; size: -; DNA: TGTGCCAGCAGCACCGGGACTAGCGCGGAGACCCAGTACTTC; CDR3: CASSTGTSAETQYF
D: -; V: TRBV5-5; J: TRBJ1-2; size: once; DNA: TGTGCCAGCAGCCGACCCTCAGAAAACTATGGCTACACCTTC; CDR3: CASSRPSENYGYTF
D: TRBD2; V: TRBV7-6; J: TRBJ2-7; size: -; DNA: TGTGCCAGCAGCCTGACTAGCGGACCAGCCTACGAGCAGTACTTC; CDR3: CASSLTSGPAYEQYF
D: -; V: TRBV20-1; J: TRBJ2-3; size: -; DNA: TGCAGTGCCGTGGGGCTAGAGGGGGATACGCAGTATTTT; CDR3: CSAVGLEGDTQYF
D: -; V: TRBV20-1; J: TRBJ1-1; size: few; DNA: TGCAGTGCTCAGCTGGACGGAGTTGCTTTCTTT; CDR3: CSAQLDGVAFF
D: TRBD1; V: TRBV5-1; J: TRBJ2-5; size: -; DNA: TGCGCCAGCAGCTTGGAGCAGGGGGCCTACCCGGAGACCCAGTACTTC; CDR3: CASSLEQGAYPETQYF
D: -; V: TRBV7-2; J: TRBJ1-5; size: many; DNA: TGTGCCAGCAGCTTAACCAGGATTCAGGTGGGCAATCAGCCCCAGCATTTT; CDR3: CASSLTRIQVGNQPQHF
D: -; V: TRBV19; J: TRBJ1-5; size: -; DNA: TGTGCCAGTAGTATAGTAGGAATCAAGCCCCAGCATTTT; CDR3: CASSIVGIKPQHF
D: -; V: TRBV29-1; J: TRBJ2-5; size: few; DNA: TGCAGCGTTGGGAGGGCTCAAGAGACCCAGTACTTC; CDR3: CSVGRAQETQYF
D: -; V: TRBV6-2/TRBV6-3; J: TRBJ1-2; size: few; DNA: TGTGCCAGCGGCGGGGGACTCTATGGCTACACCTTC; CDR3: CASGGGLYGYTF
D: -; V: TRBV12-3/TRBV12-4; J: TRBJ2-3; size: few; DNA: TGTGCCAGCAGTCCTTACGGGAGCACAGATACGCAGTATTTT; CDR3: CASSPYGSTDTQYF
D: -; V: TRBV7-8; J: TRBJ1-6; size: few; DNA: TGTGCCAGCAGCTTAGTGGAGGAACCCCTCCACTTT; CDR3: CASSLVEEPLHF
D: -; V: TRBV7-2; J: TRBJ2-2; size: -; DNA: TGTGCCAGCAGCTTAGCGAGCAGGAACACCGGGGAGCTGTTTTTT; CDR3: CASSLASRNTGELFF
D: TRBD2; V: TRBV7-9; J: TRBJ2-1; size: many; DNA: TGTGCCAGCAGCTCAGAACGGGAGGGCTTCTACAATGAGCAGTTCTTC; CDR3: CASSSEREGFYNEQFF
D: -; V: TRBV10-3; J: TRBJ2-7; size: -; DNA: TGTGCCATCAGTGAGCGGGGCCTTAGCTCCTACGAGCAGTACTTC; CDR3: CAISERGLSSYEQYF
D: -; V: TRBV19; J: TRBJ2-3; size: -; DNA: TGTGCCAGTATGGGCAGATTTTCCACAGATACGCAGTATTTT; CDR3: CASMGRFSTDTQYF
D: TRBD1; V: TRBV28; J: TRBJ1-2; size: -; DNA: TGTGCCAGCAGAGGGACCGGGACAGGGGTTTATGGCTACACCTTC; CDR3: CASRGTGTGVYGYTF
D: -; V: TRBV7-2; J: TRBJ2-5; size: many; DNA: TGTGCCAGCAGTCTGATCGGAGAGACCCAGTACTTC; CDR3: CASSLIGETQYF
D: -; V: TRBV3-1; J: TRBJ2-5; size: few; DNA: TGTGCCAGCAGCCCCCCGGGACTGCTCCGGATAGAGACCCAGTACTTC; CDR3: CASSPPGLLRIETQYF
D: -; V: TRBV7-8; J: TRBJ2-1; size: -; DNA: TGTGCCAGCAGCTTATGGCAAGACCCGACGAATGAGCAGTTCTTC; CDR3: CASSLWQDPTNEQFF
D: TRBD2; V: TRBV6-1; J: TRBJ2-5; size: -; DNA: TGTGCCAGCAGTGGACTAGCGGGAGCGGGTGAGACCCAGTACTTC; CDR3: CASSGLAGAGETQYF
D: -; V: TRBV18; J: TRBJ1-4; size: -; DNA: TGTGCCAGCTCCCGGGCCTCTGAAAAACTGTTTTTT; CDR3: CASSRASEKLFF
D: -; V: TRBV2; J: TRBJ2-2; size: -; DNA: TGTGCCATCGGGGTAGCAAGCACCGGGGAGCTGTTTTTT; CDR3: CAIGVASTGELFF
D: TRBD1; V: TRBV12-3/TRBV12-4; J: TRBJ1-2; size: few; DNA: TGTGCCAGCGGCCCGGGTTGGGCAGGGGGTAACTATGGCTACACCTTC; CDR3: CASGPGWAGGNYGYTF
D: -; V: TRBV28; J: TRBJ2-2; size: -; DNA: TGTGCCAGCAGTTTATTGTCCACGCGGGAGCTGTTTTTT; CDR3: CASSLLSTRELFF
D: -; V: TRBV7-2; J: TRBJ2-5; size: few; DNA: TGTGCCAGCAGCTTAACGTTCTCCCAGTACTTC; CDR3: CASSLTFSQYF
D: -; V: TRBV14; J: TRBJ2-7; size: few; DNA: TGTGCCAGCAGCCAGGGCTCAGGGGTTAGATCCTACGAGCAGTACTTC; CDR3: CASSQGSGVRSYEQYF
D: -; V: TRBV12-3/TRBV12-4; J: TRBJ1-2; size: -; DNA: TGTGCCAGCAGTCCCCCGGGGTACAGTGGCTACACCTTC; CDR3: CASSPPGYSGYTF
D: TRBD1; V: TRBV29-1; J: TRBJ2-7; size: -; DNA: TGCAGCGTTACCGGACAGGGGGCGTTTTTGCACGAGCAGTACTTC; CDR3: CSVTGQGAFLHEQYF